This T cell receptor beta chain was recorded in a study of cytomegalovirus exposure and HLA in healthy donors. Notes on this clone: Antigen specificity is unknown.

PCR involved 60 Vbeta and 13 Jbeta primers. Per the authors' pipeline: A follow-up analysis tallied 60 million to 85 million unique TCR beta chains, 8.5 million to 14 million shared. Profiling relied on immunoSEQ multiplex PCR, and the TCRdb table lists in-frame clones only, not all of them. D and trimming come from the DNA, and the V and J calls and clone size come from that table. Among under 200,000 clones listed, roughly 82% were seen once. Points from the study as a whole: Later on, an analysis found that several of the most significant clusters appeared to be linked to common viral pathogens, which included parvovirus B19.

Germline V gives CDR1 SGDLS, CDR2 YYNGEE. Trimming removed 1 base at V and 1 base at J, with 9 bases between. This CDR3 has 14 residues. The V and J genes are TRBV9 and TRBJ2-7; D is possibly TRBD1 (6 bases). Sample: PBMCs. The origin of this receptor is a girl aged 10 to 17 in good health and CMV-seropositive. In DNA, the CDR3 is TGTGCCAGCAGCGTACAGGGGACATCCTACGAGCAGTACTTC. It translates to CASSVQGTSYEQYF. The full variable domain, in which reference TRBV9 and TRBJ2-7 provide the parts outside the CDR3, is DSGVTQTPKHLITATGQRVTLRCSPRSGDLSVYWYQQSLDQGLQFLIQYYNGEERAKGNILERFSAQQFPDLHSELNLSSLELGDSALYFCASSVQGTSYEQYFGPGTRLTVT.